This T cell receptor (beta chain) stems from a study of type 1 and type 2 diabetes patients. Study overall: CD4+ or CD8+ T cells were positively selected from PBMCs with microbeads.

In its sample, this clonotype was seen a few times. Other autoimmune diseases and infections within the past four weeks excluded donors. Germline V gene lookup returns CDR1 SGHRS and CDR2 YFSETQ. With 0 bases removed from V and 2 bases from J, the gap between germline ends came to 12 bases. The CDR3 loop spans 16 amino acids. PCR was run on genomic DNA. A primer set of 30 forward and 13 reverse primers amplified the CDR3. TCRdb reprocessed the multiplex PCR reads with MiXCR, giving one entry per CDR3 protein. Of around 300,000 distinct CDR3 sequences detected, around 50% appear once; the ten largest clones hold about an eighth.

Sequenced input: peripheral blood mononuclear cells (PBMCs). V and J are TRBV5-1 and TRBJ2-1; tentatively, D is TRBD2 (5 bases). This clonotype was sampled from a man in his late teens or twenties with type 2 diabetes. CDR3 in DNA: TGCGCCAGCAGCTTGGGAGGGAGCAGTGCCTACAATGAGCAGTTCTTC. Its translation: CASSLGGSSAYNEQFF. Together with reference TRBV5-1 and TRBJ2-1, the CDR3 gives the full variable domain: KAGVTQTPRYLIKTRGQQVTLSCSPISGHRSVSWYQQTPGQGLQFLFEYFSETQRNKGNFPGRFSGRQFSNSRSEMNVSTLELGDSALYLCASSLGGSSAYNEQFFGPGTRLTVL.